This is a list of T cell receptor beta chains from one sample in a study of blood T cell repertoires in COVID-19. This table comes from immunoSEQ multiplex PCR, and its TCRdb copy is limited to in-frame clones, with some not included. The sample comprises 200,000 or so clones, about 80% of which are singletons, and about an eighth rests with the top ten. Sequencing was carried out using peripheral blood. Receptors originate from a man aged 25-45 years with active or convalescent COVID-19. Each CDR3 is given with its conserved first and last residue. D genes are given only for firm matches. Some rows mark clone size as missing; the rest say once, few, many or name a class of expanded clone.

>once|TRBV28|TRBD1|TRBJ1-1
TGTGCCAGCAGAATCCGGGACAGGGTTTCTGAAGCTTTCTTT
CASRIRDRVSEAFF
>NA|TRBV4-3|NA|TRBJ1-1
TGCGCCAGCAGCCAAGATGGGGGGTCGCCCACTGAAGCTTTCTTT
CASSQDGGSPTEAFF
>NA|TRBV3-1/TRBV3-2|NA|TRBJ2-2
TGTGCCAGCAGCCAAATGTCTAGCGCCGGCGGGGAGCTGTTTTTT
CASSQMSSAGGELFF
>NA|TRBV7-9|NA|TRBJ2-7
TGTGCCAGCAGCTTAGGGTTTGGGGGAGGGACAGGCGAGCAGTACTTC
CASSLGFGGGTGEQYF
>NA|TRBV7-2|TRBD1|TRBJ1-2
TGTGCCAGCAGCTTAACCGACAGGGTCTATGGCTACACCTTC
CASSLTDRVYGYTF
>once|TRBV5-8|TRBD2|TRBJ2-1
TGTGCCAGCAGCTTGAATACCCTAGCGGGAGTCGACAATGAGCAGTTCTTC
CASSLNTLAGVDNEQFF
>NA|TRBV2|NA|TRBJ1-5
TGTGCCAGCAGGGGAGGAATTAGCAATCAGCCCCAGCATTTT
CASRGGISNQPQHF
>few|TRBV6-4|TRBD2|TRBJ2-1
TGTGCCAGCAGTGACGCCCGGGGGGGGTACAATGAGCAGTTCTTC
CASSDARGGYNEQFF
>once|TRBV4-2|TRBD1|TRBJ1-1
TGTGCCAGCAGCGGGGTTCAGGGGGCCGGGACTGAAGCTTTCTTT
CASSGVQGAGTEAFF
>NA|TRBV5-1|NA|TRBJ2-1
TGCGCCAGCAGCTTGGCCGTAGTGAATGAGCAGTTCTTC
CASSLAVVNEQFF
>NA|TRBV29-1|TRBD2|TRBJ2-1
TGCAGCGGCCGACCCCTAGCGGGAGTTTACAATGAGCAGTTCTTC
CSGRPLAGVYNEQFF
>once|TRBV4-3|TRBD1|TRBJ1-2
TGCGCCAGCAGCCGGGACAGAGGGAACGGCTACACCTTC
CASSRDRGNGYTF
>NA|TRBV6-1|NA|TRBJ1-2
TGTGCCAGCAGTGAGCCGACCGGGACTGATGGCTACACCTTC
CASSEPTGTDGYTF
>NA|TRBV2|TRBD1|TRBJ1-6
TGTGCCAGCAGGGAGACAGGGGGGAATTCACCCCTCCACTTT
CASRETGGNSPLHF